Below, 25 T cell receptor beta chains from the same sample are listed, as sequenced in a study of T and B cells in COVID-19 patients. Blood genomic DNA input for TRB amplification was about 220-500 ng. Multiplex PCR with BIOMED2 TRB-A/B primer pools amplified TRB rearrangements. TCRdb re-called the multiplex PCR reads with MiXCR, one entry per CDR3 protein. The table shows 6,000 to 9,000 distinct CDR3 sequences, with 25% to 40% occurring only once. Sequenced material: blood. These receptors all come from a human donor who had recovered from COVID-19.

The chain couples TRBV5-1 to TRBJ2-5; possibly TRBD1 or TRBD2 for D (6 bases each). The CDR3 contains 14 residues. Trimming shortened V by 3 bases and J by 2 bases, and 11 bases separated the two germline ends. CDR1 is SGHRS, CDR2 YFSETQ, per germline. CDR3 in amino acids: CASSYWGAQETQYF. In nucleotides, the CDR3 is TGCGCCAGCAGCTATTGGGGGGCACAAGAGACCCAGTACTTC.

The V and J genes are TRBV7-9 and TRBJ2-4; perhaps TRBD2 as D (7 bases). CDR1 is SEHNR, CDR2 FQNEAQ, per germline (reference sequence). The CDR3 runs to 16 residues. V was clipped by 2 bases and J by 3 bases, with 14 bases between them. CDR3 coding DNA: TGTGCCAGCAGCTTATCGGGGGGCTTGAGCAAAAACATTCAGTACTTC. Its protein is CASSLSGGLSKNIQYF.

Relative to its sample, this clonotype is medium-sized (0.01 to 0.1%). The chain joins TRBV19 to TRBJ2-7; 7 positions agree with TRBD2. J was trimmed by 6 bases and V by 5 bases; bases with no gene match: 10. Germline-derived CDR1 and CDR2 are LNHDA and SQIVND (reference sequence). The CDR3 runs 14 residues. In DNA, the CDR3 is TGTGCCAGTAGTCCCGGGACTACGGTTGTCGAGCAGTACTTC. Amino acids: CASSPGTTVVEQYF. Filled out from reference TRBV19 and TRBJ2-7, the complete variable domain reads DGGITQSPKYLFRKEGQNVTLSCEQNLNHDAMYWYRQDPGQGLRLIYYSQIVNDFQKGDIAEGYSVSREKKESFPLTVTSAQKNPTAFYLCASSPGTTVVEQYFGPGTRLTVT.

This rearrangement joins TRBV13 to TRBJ2-7; 8 nucleotides agree with TRBD2. CDR3 length equals 15 residues. CDR1 and CDR2 from the germline V gene are PRHDT and FYEKMQ (reference sequence). V lost 4 bases and J lost 2; bases outside the gene matches: 7. CDR3 nucleotides: TGTGCCAGCAGCTCGGGGGGGACTGGACCCTACGAGCAGTACGTC. It codes for CASSSGGTGPYEQYV.

This clonotype rates as medium-sized (0.01 to 0.1%). This chain links TRBV19 with TRBJ2-5; TRBD2 aligns across 16 bases. Germline V lookup: CDR1 LNHDA, CDR2 SQIVND (reference sequence). CDR3 length: 17 residues. V lost 7 bases to trimming and J lost 4 bases; unmatched junction nucleotides: 9. The CDR3: CASKGLAGGPARETQYF. The CDR3, as DNA: TGTGCCAGTAAGGGACTAGCGGGGGGGCCGGCAAGAGAGACCCAGTACTTC.

The chain carries TRBV5-1 and TRBJ2-2; perhaps D is TRBD1 or TRBD2 (5 bases each). CDR1 is SGHRS and CDR2 is YFSETQ in the germline V gene. V gave up 4 bases and J gave up 2 bases, with 12 bases separating them. This CDR3 comprises 15 residues. In DNA form, the CDR3 reads TGCGCCAGCAGCCCTTGGGACCTCAACACCGGGGAGCTGTTTTTT. This sequence encodes CASSPWDLNTGELFF.

V gene TRBV6-1 combines with J gene TRBJ1-2, with D perhaps matching TRBD1 (6 bases). V lost 2 bases and J lost 5, with 15 bases in between. The length of the CDR3 is 15 residues. Per germline, CDR1 MNHNS and CDR2 SASEGT. Here the CDR3 reads CASSERGGGAYGYTF. The CDR3 DNA reads as TGTGCCAGCAGTGAACGGGGAGGGGGAGCTTATGGCTACACCTTC.

In its sample, this clonotype was seen a few times. This chain connects TRBV10-3 to TRBJ1-4; TRBD1 might be the D (5 bases). The germline V gene encodes CDR1 ENHRY and CDR2 SYGVKD. CDR3 length: 16 residues. V lost 6 bases to trimming and J lost 3 bases, with 17 bases between them. The CDR3 sequence is CAISTRGGGANEKLFF. The CDR3 DNA reads TGTGCCATCAGCACCAGAGGTGGGGGAGCTAATGAAAAACTGTTTTTT.

Only a few counts were recorded for this clonotype. The V gene is TRBV6-2 or TRBV6-3, the J gene TRBJ2-7; 11 nucleotides line up with TRBD2. Germline lookup yields CDR1 MNHEY and CDR2 SVGEGT. The V segment lost 0 bases and the J segment 4 bases; nucleotides outside the gene matches: 8. The CDR3 has 17 amino acids. The CDR3 DNA follows: TGTGCCAGCAGTTACTCCCGCGGGCTAGCGGGGGGATACGAGCAGTACGTC. Amino acid sequence: CASSYSRGLAGGYEQYV.

The count of this clonotype is one. No conserved phenylalanine or tryptophan ends this CDR3, so it is likely a read error. The chain uses TRBV18 and TRBJ2-7, with no clear D. Looked up from germline, CDR1 is KGHSH and CDR2 is LQKENI. This CDR3 comprises 12 residues. V lost 5 bases and J lost 4, with 9 bases in between. CDR3 sequence: CASSVDRYEQYL. DNA for the CDR3: TGTGCCAGCTCAGTTGACCGGTACGAGCAGTACCTC.

The V gene is TRBV7-2, the J gene TRBJ2-1; D gene unclear. The CDR3 runs to 12 residues. Per the germline V gene, CDR1 is SGHTA and CDR2 is FQGNSA. V was shortened by 5 bases and J by 7 bases, with 9 bases between the two germline ends. The CDR3 protein is CASSTDGNEQFF. Written as DNA, the CDR3 is TGTGCCAGCAGCACGGACGGAAATGAGCAGTTCTTC.

This clonotype was picked up one time. The chain carries TRBV12-3 or TRBV12-4 and TRBJ2-3; D is unresolved. The CDR3 is made up of 13 amino acids. V lost 3 bases and J 4 bases, leaving 8 bases between the germline ends. The CDR3: CASSLAPADTQYF. The CDR3 nucleotides are TGTGCCAGCAGTTTGGCTCCTGCAGATACGCAGTATTTT.

This clonotype was counted a few times. This sequence joins TRBV5-4 and TRBJ1-6; 10 bases align to TRBD1. Per germline, CDR1 SGHNT and CDR2 YYREEE (reference sequence). Losses at the gene ends were 3 bases for V and 0 bases for J; bases not matched to a gene: 6. CDR3 length: 18 amino acids. The CDR3 spells CASSSRTGGASYNSPLHF. CDR3 in DNA: TGTGCCAGCAGCTCCAGGACAGGGGGAGCCTCCTATAATTCACCCCTCCACTTT.

This clonotype was seen more than once but under ten times. The chain recombines TRBV19 with TRBJ1-5, with D perhaps TRBD1 (5 bases). The CDR3 contains 15 residues. The germline gives CDR1 LNHDA, CDR2 SQIVND (reference sequence). V shed 8 bases and J shed 2 bases, with 16 bases lying between them. In nucleotides, the CDR3 is TGTGCCAGTTGGGAGGGGACTGTTCGCAATCAGCCCCAGCATTTT. Its translation is CASWEGTVRNQPQHF.

This clonotype was recorded only once. The chain couples TRBV29-1 to TRBJ2-1; weak D call: TRBD2 (7 bases). Trimming stripped 7 bases from V and 10 bases from J, with 20 bases between. There are 13 residues in the CDR3. CDR1 SQVTM and CDR2 ANQGSEA come from the germline V gene. The CDR3 spells CSGGGGGAEEQFF. DNA of the CDR3: TGCAGCGGGGGAGGTGGGGGGGCCGAGGAGCAGTTCTTC.

The rearrangement links TRBV6-5 to TRBJ2-7, with D tentatively TRBD2 (5 bases). V was trimmed by 0 bases and J by 1 base, leaving 10 bases between them. CDR1 is MNHEY, CDR2 SVGAGI, per germline. The CDR3 is 15 residues long. Here the CDR3 DNA reads TGTGCCAGCAGTTACTCGACACGGGGTTCCTACGAGCAGTACTTC. This sequence encodes CASSYSTRGSYEQYF.

Note on this clonotype: One end of the junction varies from germline; a read error may be responsible. The V call is TRBV6-6, the J call TRBJ1-1; 10 bases are shared with TRBD1. CDR3 length equals 14 residues. Germline CDR1 and CDR2: MNHNY and SVGAGI (reference sequence). CDR3 in DNA: TGTGCCAGCCGCGGACAGGGGGTAGGCACTGGAGCTTTCTTT. Its protein product is CASRGQGVGTGAFF.

This clonotype appeared a single time. The chain links TRBV6-4 to TRBJ2-1, with TRBD2 as a possible D gene (5 bases). The CDR3 extends over 14 amino acids. V dropped 7 bases and J dropped 0 bases, with 10 bases sitting between them. Germline CDR1 and CDR2: MRHNA and SNTAGT. The CDR3 spells CASMRASSYNEQFF. In DNA, the CDR3 is TGTGCCAGCATGAGGGCGAGCTCCTACAATGAGCAGTTCTTC.

The sample holds a few counts of this clonotype. This chain connects TRBV19 to TRBJ2-4, with 8 bases matching TRBD1. There are 14 residues in the CDR3. Losses at the gene ends were 6 bases for V and 3 bases for J; bases not matched to a gene: 4. Germline CDR1 is LNHDA and CDR2 is SQIVND (reference sequence). The CDR3 reads CASSQGAIKNIQYF. DNA of the CDR3: TGTGCCAGTAGCCAGGGGGCTATCAAAAACATTCAGTACTTC.

By its share, this clonotype is medium-sized. This chain joins TRBV19 and TRBJ2-2; 11 nucleotides align to TRBD1. With 10 bases clipped from V and 7 bases from J, the junction kept 14 bases outside the gene matches. This CDR3 spans 16 amino acids. The germline V gene has CDR1 LNHDA and CDR2 SQIVND (reference sequence). The CDR3 loop reads CATNSFGTGGIGELFF. The CDR3 DNA is TGTGCCACCAACTCCTTCGGGACAGGGGGAATCGGGGAGCTGTTTTTT.

This clonotype is classed as medium-sized. This chain connects TRBV29-1 to TRBJ2-1; D is undetermined. Germline CDR1 is SQVTM and CDR2 is ANQGSEA. V shed 5 bases and J shed 0 bases, with 11 bases lying between them. The CDR3 is 14 residues long. In DNA form, the CDR3 reads TGCAGCGTTCCTATCCTGCACTCCTACAATGAGCAGTTCTTC. Protein product: CSVPILHSYNEQFF.

This clonotype was seen a handful of times. The rearrangement uses TRBV6-5 and TRBJ2-1; TRBD1 matches at 8 bases. Germline V lookup: CDR1 MNHEY, CDR2 SVGAGI. The trim removed 5 bases at V and 2 bases at J, leaving 5 bases unmatched. CDR3 size: 15 residues. Written as DNA, the CDR3 is TGTGCCAGCAGTCTGTACAGGGGGGCCTACAATGAGCAGTTCTTC. Protein product: CASSLYRGAYNEQFF.

By its share, this clonotype is medium-sized (0.01 to 0.1%). The chain is built from TRBV19 and TRBJ2-1, with D unresolved. Deletions cut 3 bases from V and 5 bases from J, with 2 bases between. CDR1 LNHDA and CDR2 SQIVND come from the germline V gene (reference sequence). The CDR3 has 11 residues. The CDR3 loop is CASSMDNEQFF. CDR3 bases: TGTGCCAGTAGTATGGACAATGAGCAGTTCTTC.

This CDR3 is CASSLVPGGHETQYF. CDR3 in DNA: TGTGCCAGCAGCTTAGTACCGGGGGGGCACGAGACCCAGTACTTC. The chain links TRBV7-9 to TRBJ2-5; 8 nucleotides line up with TRBD2. Looked up from germline, CDR1 is SEHNR and CDR2 is FQNEAQ (reference sequence). Germline trimming cut 1 base from V and 5 bases from J; bases unmatched to any gene: 6. The CDR3 totals 15 residues.

In its sample, this clonotype is medium-sized. The rearrangement links TRBV29-1 to TRBJ2-2, with D perhaps TRBD2 (5 bases). The CDR3 loop spans 15 amino acids. Germline CDR1 is SQVTM and CDR2 is ANQGSEA. V was cut by 6 bases and J by 6 bases, with 20 bases left in between. The CDR3 DNA sequence: TGCAGCGTCACCCTAGCTTTATCCTTCCCCGGGGAGCTGTTTTTT. The encoded protein is CSVTLALSFPGELFF.